One sample yielded the 27 T cell receptor beta chains listed below, sequenced in a study of post-analysis software for immune sequencing data. Findings of the study overall: Five or six TRBV segments, TRBV5-6, TRBV5-1 and TRBV20-1 among them, were found more frequent in patients than controls.

Prepared libraries of TCR beta cDNA carried unique molecular identifiers. In TCRdb, the PCR reads were re-called with MiXCR into one record per CDR3 protein. The sample carries 430,000 or so distinct CDR3 sequences, approximately 39% recorded once. Their antigen targets remain unknown. Sequencing was done on a sample of blood. The source of these receptors is a girl aged 2-10 years with multiple sclerosis.

The chain employs TRBV29-1 and TRBJ2-5; a weak D match, TRBD1 (6 bases). The J call is uncertain, as TRBJ2-7 better fits the DNA end. Per germline, CDR1 SQVTM and CDR2 ANQGSEA. The CDR3 spans 12 residues. For the CDR3, the DNA is TGCAGCGTTGTTCCAGGGGAGTACGAGCAGTACTTC. Its translation: CSVVPGEYEQYF.

This clonotype occurred once. The chain uses TRBV4-3 and TRBJ2-6; TRBD1 is a possible D gene (5 bases). Trimming shortened V by 0 bases and J by 1 base, and 13 bases separated the two germline ends. In germline, CDR1 is LGHNA, CDR2 YSLEER. The CDR3 is made up of 18 amino acids. The CDR3 DNA follows: TGCGCCAGCAGCCAAGATTATGCAGGGCTATCTGGGGCCAACGTCCTGACTTTC. Translated: CASSQDYAGLSGANVLTF.

The chain joins TRBV20-1 to TRBJ2-7; D gene ambiguous. CDR1 and CDR2 (germline): DFQATT, SNEGSKA (reference sequence). This CDR3 region has 14 residues. With 5 bases removed from V and 0 bases from J, the gap between germline ends came to 14 bases. CDR3 protein: CSAPIKTSSYEQYF. The CDR3 bases are TGCAGTGCTCCTATAAAAACGAGCTCCTACGAGCAGTACTTC.

The genes are TRBV12-3 or TRBV12-4 and TRBJ2-3, with D possibly being TRBD1 or TRBD2 (5 bases each). The germline V and J ends were trimmed by 5 bases and 8 bases, with 26 bases remaining between them. The CDR3 loop spans 17 amino acids. The CDR3 nucleotides read TGTGCCAGCAGTCAACGTCCATTGGGAGAAATTAGGGGTACGCAGTATTTT. It translates to CASSQRPLGEIRGTQYF.

The CDR3: CASRPGGPREKLFF. In DNA form, the CDR3 reads TGTGCCAGCAGGCCCGGGGGGCCTAGAGAAAAACTGTTTTTT. This sequence joins TRBV12-3 or TRBV12-4 and TRBJ1-4, with D possibly matching TRBD1 (6 bases). CDR3 length equals 14 residues. The V and J ends lost 6 bases and 8 bases respectively, with 16 bases between them.

In its sample, this clonotype was seen a few times. Written as DNA, the CDR3 is TGCAGCGTTGTACGCCCAGGAACTACTGGGGCCAACGTCCTGACTTTC. Translation gives CSVVRPGTTGANVLTF. This chain connects TRBV29-1 to TRBJ2-6; no clear D. CDR3 length equals 16 residues. Germline V CDR1 and CDR2: SQVTM, ANQGSEA. Trimming stripped 4 bases from V and 2 bases from J, with 15 bases between.

Many counts were recorded for this clonotype. The chain is built from TRBV9 and TRBJ2-5, with D possibly TRBD1 on 5 matching bases. Germline V lookup: CDR1 SGDLS, CDR2 YYNGEE. The length of the CDR3 is 12 residues. V was shortened by 0 bases and J by 5 bases, with 5 bases between the two germline ends. The CDR3 coding sequence is TGTGCCAGCAGCGTAGGGGGCGAGACCCAGTACTTC. This sequence encodes CASSVGGETQYF.

The table lists this clonotype with many counts. This chain connects TRBV20-1 to TRBJ2-1, with 14 bases that match TRBD2. Germline V CDR1 and CDR2: DFQATT, SNEGSKA (reference sequence). J lost 4 bases, V lost 6 bases, and 2 bases had no gene match. CDR3 length: 14 amino acids. CDR3 sequence (DNA): TGCAGTGCAAGACTAGCGGGGGGGTACAATGAGCAGTTCTTC. It translates to CSARLAGGYNEQFF.

The rearrangement links TRBV4-1 to TRBJ2-1; 7 bases are shared with TRBD1. J was trimmed by 15 bases and V by 4 bases; bases with no gene match: 12. The CDR3 loop spans 13 amino acids. The V gene's germline CDR1 is MGHRA and CDR2 YSYEKL. CDR3 nucleotides: TGCGCCAGCAGCCCTTCCCCACAGGGGTTAACGTTCTTC. It encodes CASSPSPQGLTFF.

This sequence joins TRBV20-1 and TRBJ1-2, with no clear D. This CDR3 has 8 residues. Germline CDR1 DFQATT, CDR2 SNEGSKA (reference sequence). Trimming left V 6 bases short and J 6 bases short, with 2 bases between. CDR3 nucleotides: TGCAGTGCCCATGGCTACACCTTC. Translated, it gives CSAHGYTF.

The chain recombines TRBV27 with TRBJ2-3; 12 positions match TRBD2. V gave up 2 bases and J gave up 4 bases; unmatched junction bases: 4. CDR3 length equals 16 residues. Germline V gene data show CDR1 as MNHEY and CDR2 as SMNVEV (reference sequence). The CDR3 loop reads CASSLGLAGGPDTQYF. The CDR3 nucleotides are TGTGCCAGCAGTTTAGGGCTAGCGGGAGGGCCAGATACGCAGTATTTT.

The genes are TRBV6-2 or TRBV6-3 and TRBJ2-7; 15 bases fit TRBD2. With 6 bases clipped from V and 4 bases from J, the junction kept 1 base outside the gene matches. Germline V gene data show CDR1 as MNHEY and CDR2 as SVGEGT. This CDR3 comprises 14 residues. The CDR3 nucleotides are TGTGCCAGCAGGGGACTAGCGGGAGGTTACGAGCAGTACTTC. It yields the protein CASRGLAGGYEQYF.

The CDR3 DNA is TGTGCCAGCAGTTTAGGGTCCACGCGACTACGATACAATGAGCAGTACTTC. Translated, it gives CASSLGSTRLRYNEQYF. The rearrangement links TRBV12-3 or TRBV12-4 to TRBJ2-5; D perhaps matches TRBD2 (5 bases). V was cut by 1 base and J by 11 bases, with 26 bases left in between. There are 17 residues in the CDR3.

On this clonotype itself: Compared with germline, one end of the junction differs, possibly owing to a read error. The chain links TRBV5-1 to TRBJ2-7, with D tentatively TRBD1 (5 bases). The CDR3 covers 13 residues. Germline loops: CDR1 SGHRS, CDR2 YFSETQ. The CDR3 protein is CASGLADIYEQYF. CDR3 nucleotide sequence: TGCGCCAGCGGCTTGGCGGACATCTACGAGCAGTACTTC.

V and J are TRBV29-1 and TRBJ2-1, with 12 bases lining up with TRBD2. There are 14 residues in the CDR3. J was trimmed by 3 bases and V by 7 bases; bases with no gene match: 4. CDR1 and CDR2 (germline): SQVTM, ANQGSEA. The CDR3 DNA is TGCAGCGGGGAACTAGCGGGAGGCTACAATGAGCAGTTCTTC. Translation gives CSGELAGGYNEQFF.

In this sample, this clonotype turned up a few times. The chain recombines TRBV20-1 with TRBJ2-7, with 11 bases that match TRBD2. V shed 1 base and J 0 bases; nucleotides not matched to a gene: 2. The length of the CDR3 is 15 residues. The germline gives CDR1 DFQATT, CDR2 SNEGSKA (reference sequence). The CDR3 region is CSARATSGASYEQYF. The DNA for the CDR3 is TGCAGTGCTAGAGCGACTAGCGGGGCCTCCTACGAGCAGTACTTC.

V gene TRBV27 combines with J gene TRBJ2-1; 12 positions match TRBD2. The length of the CDR3 is 15 residues. Germline V gives CDR1 MNHEY, CDR2 SMNVEV (reference sequence). Trimming cost V 4 bases and J 7 bases; bases outside gene matches: 5. The CDR3 loop is CASSSGLAGRNEQFF. Here the CDR3 DNA reads TGTGCCAGCAGTTCGGGACTAGCGGGTCGGAATGAGCAGTTCTTC.

This clonotype was seen a few times. The V and J genes are TRBV12-3 or TRBV12-4 and TRBJ2-7; 13 bases are shared with TRBD2. With 5 bases clipped from V and 4 bases from J, the junction kept 2 bases outside the gene matches. The CDR3 runs to 14 residues. DNA for the CDR3: TGTGCCAGCAGTACGGGACTAGCGGGGTACGAGCAGTACTTC. It yields the protein CASSTGLAGYEQYF.

The CDR3 nucleotides read TGTGCCAGCAGTTGGGCGGGACTAGTGGGACTCCGGGAGCTGTTTTTT. Amino acid sequence: CASSWAGLVGLRELFF. The gene calls are TRBV28 and TRBJ2-2; 8 positions match TRBD2. Germline values: CDR1 MDHEN, CDR2 SYDVKM. V lost 4 bases, J lost 9 bases, and 13 bases stayed unmatched. The CDR3 covers 16 residues.

The CDR3: CASSLGGLYEQYF. CDR3 sequence (DNA): TGTGCCAGCAGTTTGGGCGGCCTTTACGAGCAGTACTTC. The rearrangement links TRBV27 to TRBJ2-7; D not resolved. Trimming pared 3 bases from V and 4 bases from J, leaving 10 bases between. This CDR3 contains 13 residues. The V gene's germline CDR1 is MNHEY and CDR2 SMNVEV (reference sequence).

This sequence joins TRBV6-5 and TRBJ2-6; the match to TRBD1 covers 8 bases. Germline trimming cut 0 bases from V and 0 bases from J; bases unmatched to any gene: 4. The CDR3 has 18 residues. In germline, CDR1 is MNHEY, CDR2 SVGAGI. As DNA, the CDR3 is TGTGCCAGCAGTTACTCGGGACAGGAACCCTCTGGGGCCAACGTCCTGACTTTC. Its translation: CASSYSGQEPSGANVLTF.

The J gene is TRBJ1-2, the V gene TRBV2; D call uncertain. Germline V gene lookup returns CDR1 SNHLY and CDR2 FYNNEI. Trimming took 2 bases from V and 8 from J, leaving 6 bases between them. The CDR3 is 11 amino acids. The CDR3 DNA sequence: TGTGCCAGCAGTGAATCATGGGGCTACACCTTC. Its protein product is CASSESWGYTF.

A few counts support this clonotype. The chain carries TRBV20-1 and TRBJ2-7; TRBD1 aligns across 11 bases. The CDR3 sequence is 15 residues long. Germline V gene sequence: CDR1 DFQATT, CDR2 SNEGSKA (reference sequence). V gave up 4 bases and J gave up 0 bases; unmatched junction bases: 5. In DNA, the CDR3 is TGCAGTGCTACTAAGGGACAGGGGGGCTCCTACGAGCAGTACTTC. Its protein is CSATKGQGGSYEQYF.

The chain carries TRBV4-2 and TRBJ1-2; D call uncertain. This CDR3 region has 15 residues. Between the trimmed V and J ends, which lost 3 bases and 2 bases, there was a span of 13 bases. Germline CDR1 LGHNA, CDR2 YNFKEQ. CDR3 in amino acids: CASSQSRTVNYGYTF. The CDR3 DNA reads TGTGCCAGCAGCCAGTCGCGGACGGTGAACTATGGCTACACCTTC.

This chain connects TRBV6-6 to TRBJ2-5; TRBD2 might be the D (6 bases). Germline assignment: CDR1 MNHNY and CDR2 SVGAGI (reference sequence). This CDR3 region has 17 residues. V was clipped by 3 bases and J by 1 base, with 18 bases between them. CDR3 sequence reads: CASSYNPRSGLQETQYF. The CDR3, as DNA: TGTGCCAGCAGTTATAATCCTCGTTCGGGACTCCAAGAGACCCAGTACTTC.

The rearrangement links TRBV6-5 to TRBJ2-5, with D maybe TRBD2 (5 bases). The germline gives CDR1 MNHEY, CDR2 SVGAGI. V was cut by 6 bases and J by 5 bases, with 19 bases left in between. The CDR3 totals 15 residues. The CDR3 sequence: CASRFEGGVTETQYF. CDR3 DNA: TGTGCCAGCAGGTTCGAGGGCGGCGTTACTGAGACCCAGTACTTC.

This clonotype has more than one count but fewer than ten. It may be a read error: a sequence one base away is much more abundant. The chain has TRBV24-1 and TRBJ2-3; 12 bases match TRBD2. Germline lookup yields CDR1 KGHDR and CDR2 SFDVKD. This CDR3 is built from 16 residues. The V gene end was trimmed by 4 bases and the J gene end by 6 bases; junction bases not matched to a gene: 7. The CDR3, as DNA: TGTGCCACCAGTGAGACCCTAGCGGGGGGGCGTGATACGCAGTATTTT. This sequence encodes CATSETLAGGRDTQYF.